This T cell receptor (beta chain) was recovered during a study of T cells after yellow fever vaccination. Points from the study as a whole: Reappearance after the booster was seen for most primary-vaccination clones, at 95% to 97% CD4 and 85% to 90% CD8. It was a small share of clonotypes that appeared in both CD4 and CD8 compartments.

This clonotype was counted many times. Its antigen is unidentified. TCRdb re-called the 5' RACE reads with MiXCR, one entry per CDR3 protein. The sample holds some 390,000 distinct CDR3 sequences, approximately 6% seen once. This CDR3 spans 14 amino acids. V gave up 5 bases and J gave up 3 bases, with 11 bases separating them. The chain employs TRBV12-3 or TRBV12-4 and TRBJ2-1; D gene unclear. The sequencing here drew on PBMCs, taken 5 days after the yellow fever booster vaccination. The TCR originated in a man aged 30 to 39 who received the YFV17D yellow fever vaccine. CDR3 protein: CASSRFEVYNEQFF. In DNA form, the CDR3 reads TGTGCCAGCAGTCGGTTCGAGGTCTACAATGAGCAGTTCTTC.